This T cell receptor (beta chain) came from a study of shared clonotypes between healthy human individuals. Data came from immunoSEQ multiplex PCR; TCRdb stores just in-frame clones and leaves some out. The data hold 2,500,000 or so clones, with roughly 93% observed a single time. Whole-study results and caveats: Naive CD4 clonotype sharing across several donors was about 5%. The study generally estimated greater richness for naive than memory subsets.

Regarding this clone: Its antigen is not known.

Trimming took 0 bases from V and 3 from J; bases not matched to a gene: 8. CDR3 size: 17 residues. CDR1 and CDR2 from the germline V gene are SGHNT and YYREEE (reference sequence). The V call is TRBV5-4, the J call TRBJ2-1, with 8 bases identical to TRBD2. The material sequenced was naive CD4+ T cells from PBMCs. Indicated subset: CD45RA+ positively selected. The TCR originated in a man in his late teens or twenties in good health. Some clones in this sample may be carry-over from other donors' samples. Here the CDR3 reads CASSLALTSGSYNEQFF. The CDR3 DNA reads TGTGCCAGCAGCTTGGCCCTCACTAGCGGAAGCTACAATGAGCAGTTCTTC.